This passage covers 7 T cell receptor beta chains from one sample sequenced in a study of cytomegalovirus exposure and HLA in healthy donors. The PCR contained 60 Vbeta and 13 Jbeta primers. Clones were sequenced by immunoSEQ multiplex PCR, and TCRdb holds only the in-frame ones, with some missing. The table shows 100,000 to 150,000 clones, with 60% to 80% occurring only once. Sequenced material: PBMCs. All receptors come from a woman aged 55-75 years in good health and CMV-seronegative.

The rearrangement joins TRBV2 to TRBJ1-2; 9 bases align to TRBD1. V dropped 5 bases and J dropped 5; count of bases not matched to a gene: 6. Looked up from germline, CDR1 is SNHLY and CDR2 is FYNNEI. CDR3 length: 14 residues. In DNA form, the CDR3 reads TGTGCCAGCAGTCCCCGGACAGGGGAATATGGCTACACCTTC. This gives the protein CASSPRTGEYGYTF. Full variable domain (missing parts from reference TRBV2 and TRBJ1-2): EPEVTQTPSHQVTQMGQEVILRCVPISNHLYFYWYRQILGQKVEFLVSFYNNEISEKSEIFDDQFSVERPDGSNFTLKIRSTKLEDSAMYFCASSPRTGEYGYTFGSGTRLTVV.

The CDR3 DNA reads as TGTGCCAGCAGCCCTACCCAAAGACAGGGGCCGGTGACCACCTTC. It codes for CASSPTQRQGPVTTF. This chain links TRBV28 with TRBJ1-2, with 8 positions matching TRBD1. Trimming removed 6 bases from V and 13 bases from J; junction bases left unmatched: 19. CDR3 length: 15 amino acids. Germline loops: CDR1 MDHEN, CDR2 SYDVKM.

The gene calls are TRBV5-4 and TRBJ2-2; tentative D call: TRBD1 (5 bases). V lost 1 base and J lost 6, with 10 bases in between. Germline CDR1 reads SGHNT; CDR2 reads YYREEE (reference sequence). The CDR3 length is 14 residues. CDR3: CASSLRQGAGELFF. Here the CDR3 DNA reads TGTGCCAGCAGCTTGCGCCAGGGCGCCGGGGAGCTGTTTTTT.

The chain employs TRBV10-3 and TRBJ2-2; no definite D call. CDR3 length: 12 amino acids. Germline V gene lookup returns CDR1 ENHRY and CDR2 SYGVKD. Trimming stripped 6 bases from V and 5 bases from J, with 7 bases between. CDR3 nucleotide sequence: TGTGCCATCAGCACAGCAACCGGGGAGCTGTTTTTT. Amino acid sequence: CAISTATGELFF.

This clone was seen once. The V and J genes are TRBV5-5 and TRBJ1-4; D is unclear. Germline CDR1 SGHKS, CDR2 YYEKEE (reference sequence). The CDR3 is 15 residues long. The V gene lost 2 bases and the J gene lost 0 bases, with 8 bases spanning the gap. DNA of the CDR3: TGTGCCAGCAGCTTTGTACATGCAACTAATGAAAAACTGTTTTTT. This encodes CASSFVHATNEKLFF.

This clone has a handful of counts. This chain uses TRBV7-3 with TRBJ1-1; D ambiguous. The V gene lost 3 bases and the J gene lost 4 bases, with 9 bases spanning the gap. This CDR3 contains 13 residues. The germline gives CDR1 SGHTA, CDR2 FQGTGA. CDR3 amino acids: CASSFGPGTEAFF. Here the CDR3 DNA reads TGTGCCAGCAGCTTCGGTCCGGGCACTGAAGCTTTCTTT. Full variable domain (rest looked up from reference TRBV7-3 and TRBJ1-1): GAGVSQTPSNKVTEKGKYVELRCDPISGHTALYWYRQSLGQGPEFLIYFQGTGAADDSGLPNDRFFAVRPEGSVSTLKIQRTERGDSAVYLCASSFGPGTEAFFGQGTRLTVV.

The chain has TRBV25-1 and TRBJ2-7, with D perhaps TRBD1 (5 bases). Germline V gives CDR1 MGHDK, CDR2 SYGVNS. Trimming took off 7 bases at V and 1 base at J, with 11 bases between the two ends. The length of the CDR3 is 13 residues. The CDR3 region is CASILTGSYEQYF. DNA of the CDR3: TGTGCCAGCATCCTCACAGGATCCTACGAGCAGTACTTC.